These 8 T cell receptor beta chains came from one sample sequenced in a study of T cell responses to AZD1222 COVID-19 vaccine. The data were produced by immunoSEQ multiplex PCR, yet TCRdb's version contains in-frame clones alone and is incomplete. This table holds around 80,000 clones, 90% found once. The sequencing here drew on peripheral blood, taken on day 0 of AZD1222 vaccination. These receptors were obtained from an adult in good health.

The gene calls are TRBV5-5 and TRBJ1-1; no clear D. CDR1 is SGHKS, CDR2 YYEKEE, per germline (reference sequence). Trimming removed 0 bases from V and 11 bases from J, with 14 bases in between. The CDR3 extends over 13 amino acids. This CDR3 is CASSLVAGEMAFF. Written as DNA, the CDR3 is TGTGCCAGCAGCTTGGTGGCCGGGGAGATGGCTTTCTTT.

The chain uses TRBV29-1 and TRBJ2-1; 8 bases line up with TRBD1. V shed 7 bases and J 7 bases; nucleotides not matched to a gene: 15. The CDR3 spans 15 residues. Per germline, CDR1 SQVTM and CDR2 ANQGSEA. The CDR3 nucleotides are TGCAGCGCGTTCGCGACAGGGGATATTGTGAATGAGCAGTTCTTC. Protein sequence: CSAFATGDIVNEQFF.

The V call is TRBV4-3, the J call TRBJ1-5, with D unclear. The length of the CDR3 is 14 residues. V lost 1 base and J 0 bases, leaving 4 bases between the germline ends. CDR1 and CDR2 (germline): LGHNA, YSLEER. CDR3 loop: CASSQAYSNQPQHF. As DNA, the CDR3 is TGCGCCAGCAGCCAAGCCTATAGCAATCAGCCCCAGCATTTT.

This clone was observed a single time. The rearrangement links TRBV7-2 to TRBJ1-4; 7 positions agree with TRBD1. Unmatched junction bases numbered 7, after V lost 5 bases and J lost 1 base. Germline lookup yields CDR1 SGHTA and CDR2 FQGNSA. The CDR3 has 16 residues. Written as DNA, the CDR3 is TGTGCCAGCAGCGGGGGCAGGGGGGGAACTAATGAAAAACTGTTTTTT. It yields the protein CASSGGRGGTNEKLFF.

The chain employs TRBV5-1 and TRBJ2-7; a possible D gene is TRBD2 (6 bases). The CDR3 extends over 14 amino acids. V lost 1 base, J lost 2 bases, and 10 bases lay in between. Per germline, CDR1 SGHRS and CDR2 YFSETQ. CDR3 DNA: TGCGCCAGCAGCTTGCAGGAGGGGACCTACGAGCAGTACTTC. Translating it yields CASSLQEGTYEQYF.

CDR3 region: CASSYSGQGNYEQYF. CDR3 sequence (DNA): TGTGCCAGCAGTTACTCTGGACAGGGCAACTACGAGCAGTACTTC. The chain is built from TRBV6-5 and TRBJ2-7, with 8 positions matching TRBD1. CDR3 length equals 15 residues. V lost 0 bases and J lost 3; bases outside the gene matches: 4. Germline assignment: CDR1 MNHEY and CDR2 SVGAGI.

J is TRBJ2-3 and V is TRBV5-6; 10 bases agree with TRBD1. This CDR3 is 16 amino acids long. Germline CDR1 SGHDT, CDR2 YYEEEE. Germline trimming cut 4 bases from V and 0 bases from J; bases unmatched to any gene: 5. The CDR3 DNA reads TGTGCCAGCAGCGGTGGGACAGGGGCAAGCACAGATACGCAGTATTTT. This translates into CASSGGTGASTDTQYF.

V is TRBV19 and J is TRBJ1-5, with 7 positions matching TRBD1. Trimming removed 7 bases from V and 2 bases from J; junction bases left unmatched: 11. The CDR3 is 16 amino acids. From germline, CDR1 is LNHDA and CDR2 SQIVND (reference sequence). DNA of the CDR3: TGTGCCAGTACGGGCTTCTACAGGGGAGGCAATCAGCCCCAGCATTTT. Translated, it gives CASTGFYRGGNQPQHF.